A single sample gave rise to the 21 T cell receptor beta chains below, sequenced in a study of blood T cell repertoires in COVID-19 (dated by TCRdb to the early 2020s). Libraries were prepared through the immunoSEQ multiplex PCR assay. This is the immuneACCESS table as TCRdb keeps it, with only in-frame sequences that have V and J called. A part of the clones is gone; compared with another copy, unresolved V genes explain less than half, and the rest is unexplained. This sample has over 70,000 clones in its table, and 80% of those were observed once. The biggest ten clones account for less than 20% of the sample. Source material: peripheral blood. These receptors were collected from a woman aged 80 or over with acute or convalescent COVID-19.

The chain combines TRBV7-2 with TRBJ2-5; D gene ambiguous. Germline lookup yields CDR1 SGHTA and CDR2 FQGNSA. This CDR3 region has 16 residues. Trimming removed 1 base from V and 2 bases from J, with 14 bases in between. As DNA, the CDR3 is TGTGCCAGCAGCTTAGTGTCGAACGGAGTTCAAGAGACCCAGTACTTC. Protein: CASSLVSNGVQETQYF.

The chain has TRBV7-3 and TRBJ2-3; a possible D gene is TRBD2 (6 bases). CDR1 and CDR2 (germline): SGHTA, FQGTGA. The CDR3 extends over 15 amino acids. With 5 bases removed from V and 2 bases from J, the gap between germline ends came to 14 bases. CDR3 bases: TGTGCCAGCAGCCAAGGAGGACTACTCACAGATACGCAGTATTTT. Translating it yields CASSQGGLLTDTQYF.

In DNA form, the CDR3 reads TGTGCCAGCAGTACAAACAGATTCGAGCAGTACTTC. This codes for CASSTNRFEQYF. The chain combines TRBV28 with TRBJ2-7, with D unclear. Per germline, CDR1 MDHEN and CDR2 SYDVKM. The V end was cut by 5 bases, the J end by 6 bases, with 11 bases between. This CDR3 contains 12 residues.

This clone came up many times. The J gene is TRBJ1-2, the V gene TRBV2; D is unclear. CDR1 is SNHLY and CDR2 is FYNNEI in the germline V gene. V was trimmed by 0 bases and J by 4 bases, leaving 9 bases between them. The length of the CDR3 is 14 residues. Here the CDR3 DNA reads TGTGCCAGCAGTGAAGCGAGGGAGCCCTATGGCTACACCTTC. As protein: CASSEAREPYGYTF.

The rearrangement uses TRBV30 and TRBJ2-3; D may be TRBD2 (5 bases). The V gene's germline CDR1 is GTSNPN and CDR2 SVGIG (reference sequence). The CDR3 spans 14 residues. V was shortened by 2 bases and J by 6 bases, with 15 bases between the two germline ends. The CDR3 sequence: CAWSKGPGLDTQYF. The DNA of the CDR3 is TGTGCCTGGAGTAAAGGGCCTGGACTGGATACGCAGTATTTT.

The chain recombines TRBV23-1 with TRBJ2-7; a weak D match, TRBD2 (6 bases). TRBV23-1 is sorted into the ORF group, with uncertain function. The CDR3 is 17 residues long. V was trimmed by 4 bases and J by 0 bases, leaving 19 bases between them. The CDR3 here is CASSPTLLADSSYEQYF. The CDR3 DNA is TGCGCCAGCAGTCCCACCCTTTTAGCGGATAGCTCCTACGAGCAGTACTTC.

CDR3 nucleotide sequence: TGTGCCAGCAGCTTGAACAGGGGAAACTATGGCTACACCTTC. This gives the protein CASSLNRGNYGYTF. The chain employs TRBV5-4 and TRBJ1-2, with TRBD1 matching 7 bases. V was clipped by 1 base and J by 2 bases; unmatched bases: 2. CDR1 SGHNT and CDR2 YYREEE come from the germline V gene (reference sequence). This CDR3 spans 14 amino acids.

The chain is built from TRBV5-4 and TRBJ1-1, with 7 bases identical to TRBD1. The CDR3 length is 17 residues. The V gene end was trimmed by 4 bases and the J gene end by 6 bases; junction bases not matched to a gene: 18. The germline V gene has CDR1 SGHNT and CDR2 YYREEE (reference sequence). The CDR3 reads CASSKAIRQGLKAEAFF. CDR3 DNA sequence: TGTGCCAGCAGCAAAGCCATTCGACAGGGATTGAAAGCTGAAGCTTTCTTT.

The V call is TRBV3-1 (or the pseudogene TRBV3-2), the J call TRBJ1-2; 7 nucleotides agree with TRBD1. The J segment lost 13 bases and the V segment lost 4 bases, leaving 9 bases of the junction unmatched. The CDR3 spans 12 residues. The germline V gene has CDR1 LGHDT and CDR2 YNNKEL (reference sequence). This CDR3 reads CASSRPGTACTF. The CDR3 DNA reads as TGTGCCAGCAGCCGTCCCGGGACAGCCTGCACCTTC.

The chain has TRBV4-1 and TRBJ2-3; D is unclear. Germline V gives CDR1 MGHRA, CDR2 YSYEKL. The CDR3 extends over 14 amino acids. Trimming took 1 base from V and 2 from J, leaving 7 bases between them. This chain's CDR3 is CASSQAVSTDTQYF. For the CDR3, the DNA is TGCGCCAGCAGCCAAGCTGTGTCCACAGATACGCAGTATTTT.

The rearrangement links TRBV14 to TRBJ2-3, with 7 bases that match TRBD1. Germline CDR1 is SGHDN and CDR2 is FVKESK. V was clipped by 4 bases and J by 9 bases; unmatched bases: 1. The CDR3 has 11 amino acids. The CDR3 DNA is TGTGCCAGCAGCCTCAGGGGGACGCAGTATTTT. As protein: CASSLRGTQYF. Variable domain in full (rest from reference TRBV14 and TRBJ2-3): EAGVTQFPSHSVIEKGQTVTLRCDPISGHDNLYWYRRVMGKEIKFLLHFVKESKQDESGMPNNRFLAERTGGTYSTLKVQPAELEDSGVYFCASSLRGTQYFGPGTRLTVL.

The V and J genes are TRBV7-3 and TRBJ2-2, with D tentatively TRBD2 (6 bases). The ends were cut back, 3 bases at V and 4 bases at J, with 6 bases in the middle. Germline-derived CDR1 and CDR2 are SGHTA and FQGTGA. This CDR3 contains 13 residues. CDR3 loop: CASSFSGTGELFF. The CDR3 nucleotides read TGTGCCAGCAGCTTTAGCGGCACCGGGGAGCTGTTTTTT.

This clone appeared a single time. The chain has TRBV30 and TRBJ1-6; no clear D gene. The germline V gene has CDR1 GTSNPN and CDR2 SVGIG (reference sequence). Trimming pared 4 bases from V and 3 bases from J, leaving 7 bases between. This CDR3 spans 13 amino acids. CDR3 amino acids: CAWNGDYNSPLHF. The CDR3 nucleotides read TGTGCCTGGAACGGGGACTATAATTCACCCCTCCACTTT.

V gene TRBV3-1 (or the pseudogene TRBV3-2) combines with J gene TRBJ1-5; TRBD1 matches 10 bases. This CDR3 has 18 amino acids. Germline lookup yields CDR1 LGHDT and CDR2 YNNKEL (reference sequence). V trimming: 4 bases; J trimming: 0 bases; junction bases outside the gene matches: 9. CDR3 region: CASSLPGQGTYSNQPQHF. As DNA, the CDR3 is TGTGCCAGCAGCCTACCGGGACAGGGGACTTATAGCAATCAGCCCCAGCATTTT.

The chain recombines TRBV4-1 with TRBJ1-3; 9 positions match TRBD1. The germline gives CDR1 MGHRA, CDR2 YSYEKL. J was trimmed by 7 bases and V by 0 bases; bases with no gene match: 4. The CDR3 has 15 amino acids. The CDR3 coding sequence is TGCGCCAGCAGCCAAGATAGAGGACAGGGGAACACCATATATTTT. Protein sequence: CASSQDRGQGNTIYF.

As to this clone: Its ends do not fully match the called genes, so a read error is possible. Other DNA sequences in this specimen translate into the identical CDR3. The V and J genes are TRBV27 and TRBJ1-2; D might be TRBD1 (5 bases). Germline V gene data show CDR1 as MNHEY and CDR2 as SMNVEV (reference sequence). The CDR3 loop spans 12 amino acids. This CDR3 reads CASSLMKGGYTF. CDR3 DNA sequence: TGTGCTAGCAGCCTGATGAAGGGGGGCTACACCTTC.

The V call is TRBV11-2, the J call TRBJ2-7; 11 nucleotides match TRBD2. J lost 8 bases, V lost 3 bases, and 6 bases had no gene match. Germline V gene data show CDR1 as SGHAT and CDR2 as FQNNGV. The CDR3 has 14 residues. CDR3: CASSLSTSGTKQYF. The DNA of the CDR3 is TGTGCCAGCAGCTTGTCGACTAGCGGGACCAAGCAGTACTTC.

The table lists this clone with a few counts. CDR3 in amino acids: CASSLVGTSGTFSGANVLTF. The CDR3 DNA sequence: TGCGCCAGCAGCTTGGTGGGGACTAGCGGGACTTTCTCTGGGGCCAACGTCCTGACTTTC. This rearrangement joins TRBV5-1 to TRBJ2-6; 13 bases are a match to TRBD2. Trimming at V came to 0 bases and at J to 0 bases, leaving 6 bases not matched to a gene. Germline loops: CDR1 SGHRS, CDR2 YFSETQ. The CDR3 covers 20 residues.

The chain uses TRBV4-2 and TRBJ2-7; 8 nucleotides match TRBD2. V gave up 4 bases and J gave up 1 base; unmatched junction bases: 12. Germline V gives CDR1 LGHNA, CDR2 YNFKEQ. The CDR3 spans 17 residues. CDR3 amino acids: CASSPYHLSGVSYEQYF. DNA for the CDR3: TGTGCCAGCAGCCCTTACCACCTTAGCGGGGTTTCCTACGAGCAGTACTTC.

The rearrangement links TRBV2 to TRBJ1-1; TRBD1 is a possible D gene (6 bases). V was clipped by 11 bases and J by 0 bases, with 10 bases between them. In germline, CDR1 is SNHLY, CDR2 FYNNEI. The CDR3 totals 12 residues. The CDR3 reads CARQEMNTEAFF. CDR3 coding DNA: TGTGCCCGACAGGAGATGAACACTGAAGCTTTCTTT.

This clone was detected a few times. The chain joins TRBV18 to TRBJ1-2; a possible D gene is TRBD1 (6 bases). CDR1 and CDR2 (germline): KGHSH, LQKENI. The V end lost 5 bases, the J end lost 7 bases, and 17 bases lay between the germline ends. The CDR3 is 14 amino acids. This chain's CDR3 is CASSSSDRLGGYTF. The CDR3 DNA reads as TGTGCCAGCTCATCGTCCGACAGGTTAGGTGGCTACACCTTC.